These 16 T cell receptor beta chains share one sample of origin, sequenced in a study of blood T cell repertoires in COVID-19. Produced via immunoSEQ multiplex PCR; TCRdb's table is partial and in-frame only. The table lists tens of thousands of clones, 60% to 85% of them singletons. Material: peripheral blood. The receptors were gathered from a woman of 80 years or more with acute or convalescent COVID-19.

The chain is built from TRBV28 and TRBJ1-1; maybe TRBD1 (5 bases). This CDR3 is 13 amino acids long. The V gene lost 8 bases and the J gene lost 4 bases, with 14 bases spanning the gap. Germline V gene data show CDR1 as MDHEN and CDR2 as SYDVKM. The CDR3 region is CASLWGGGTEAFF. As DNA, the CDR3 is TGTGCCAGCCTCTGGGGCGGGGGCACTGAAGCTTTCTTT.

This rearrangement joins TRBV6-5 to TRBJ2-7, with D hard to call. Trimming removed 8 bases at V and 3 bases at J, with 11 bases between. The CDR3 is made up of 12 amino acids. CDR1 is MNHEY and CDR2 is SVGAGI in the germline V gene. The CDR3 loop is CASEATSYEQYF. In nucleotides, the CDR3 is TGTGCCAGCGAGGCCACAAGCTACGAGCAGTACTTC.

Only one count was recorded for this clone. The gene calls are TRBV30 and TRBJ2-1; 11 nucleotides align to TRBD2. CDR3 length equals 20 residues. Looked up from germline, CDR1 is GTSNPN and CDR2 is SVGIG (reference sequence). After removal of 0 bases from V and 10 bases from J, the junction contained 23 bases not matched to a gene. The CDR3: CAWSVRASSGRRGSIYEQFF. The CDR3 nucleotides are TGTGCCTGGAGTGTTAGGGCTTCTAGCGGGAGGAGAGGTTCTATATACGAGCAGTTCTTC.

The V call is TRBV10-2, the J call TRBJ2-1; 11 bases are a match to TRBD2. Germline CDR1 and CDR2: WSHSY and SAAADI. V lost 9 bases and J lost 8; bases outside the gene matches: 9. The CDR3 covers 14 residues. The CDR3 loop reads CASGRLAGWDEQFF. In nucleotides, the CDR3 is TGCGCCAGTGGTAGACTAGCGGGATGGGATGAGCAGTTCTTC.

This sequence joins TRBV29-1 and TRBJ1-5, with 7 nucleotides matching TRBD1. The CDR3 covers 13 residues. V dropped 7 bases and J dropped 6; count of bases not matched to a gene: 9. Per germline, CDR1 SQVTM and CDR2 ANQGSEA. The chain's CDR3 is CSARTGESQPQHF. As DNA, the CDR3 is TGCAGCGCCAGAACAGGGGAGAGTCAGCCCCAGCATTTT.

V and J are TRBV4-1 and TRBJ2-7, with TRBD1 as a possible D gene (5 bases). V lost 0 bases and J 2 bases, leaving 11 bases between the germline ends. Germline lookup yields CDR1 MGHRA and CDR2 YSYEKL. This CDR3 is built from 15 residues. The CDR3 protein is CASSQEGRVPYEQYF. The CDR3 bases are TGCGCCAGCAGCCAAGAAGGCAGGGTTCCCTACGAGCAGTACTTC.

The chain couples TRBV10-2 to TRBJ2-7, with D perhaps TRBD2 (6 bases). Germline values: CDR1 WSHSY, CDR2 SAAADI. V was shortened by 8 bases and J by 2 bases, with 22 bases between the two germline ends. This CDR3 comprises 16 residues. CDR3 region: CASGGEYRGFTYEQYF. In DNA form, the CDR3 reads TGCGCCAGCGGAGGGGAGTATCGGGGCTTCACCTACGAGCAGTACTTC.

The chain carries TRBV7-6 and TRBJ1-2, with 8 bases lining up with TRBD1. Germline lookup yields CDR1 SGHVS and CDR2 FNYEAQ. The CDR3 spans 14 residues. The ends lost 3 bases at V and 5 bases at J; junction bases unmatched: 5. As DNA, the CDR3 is TGTGCCAGCAGCTTGGGGACAGGTATTTATGGCTACACCTTC. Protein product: CASSLGTGIYGYTF.

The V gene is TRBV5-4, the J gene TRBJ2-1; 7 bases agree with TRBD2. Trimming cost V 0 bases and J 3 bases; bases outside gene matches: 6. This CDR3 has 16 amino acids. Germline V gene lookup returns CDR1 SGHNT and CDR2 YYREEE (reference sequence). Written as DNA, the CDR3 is TGTGCCAGCAGCTTGGTGGGGGGAGGGAGCTACAATGAGCAGTTCTTC. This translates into CASSLVGGGSYNEQFF.

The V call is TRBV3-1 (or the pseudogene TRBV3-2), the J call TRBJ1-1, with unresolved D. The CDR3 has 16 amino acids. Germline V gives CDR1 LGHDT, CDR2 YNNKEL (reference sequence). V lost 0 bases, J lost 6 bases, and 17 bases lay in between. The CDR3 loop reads CASSQEAPGLRAEAFF. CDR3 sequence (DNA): TGTGCCAGCAGCCAAGAAGCACCGGGGTTAAGGGCTGAAGCTTTCTTT.

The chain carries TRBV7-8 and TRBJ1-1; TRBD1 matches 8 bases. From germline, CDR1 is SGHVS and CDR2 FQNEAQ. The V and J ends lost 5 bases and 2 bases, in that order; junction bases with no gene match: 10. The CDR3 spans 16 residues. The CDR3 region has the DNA TGTGCCAGCAGCCCCCAAGGGACAGGCATAAACACTGAAGCTTTCTTT. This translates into CASSPQGTGINTEAFF.

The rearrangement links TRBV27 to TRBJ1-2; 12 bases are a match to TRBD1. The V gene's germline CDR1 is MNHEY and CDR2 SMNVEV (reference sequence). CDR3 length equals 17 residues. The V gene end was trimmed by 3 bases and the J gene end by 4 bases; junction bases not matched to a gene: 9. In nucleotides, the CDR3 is TGTGCCAGCAGTTTGGAGGGACAGGGGGCGCTTTCCTATGGCTACACCTTC. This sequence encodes CASSLEGQGALSYGYTF.

The CDR3 nucleotides are TGTGCCAGCAGTGAACCAGTGGGGGCGGCTTTCTTT. Its translation is CASSEPVGAAFF. The rearrangement joins TRBV25-1 to TRBJ1-1; D is possibly TRBD1 (6 bases). Per germline, CDR1 MGHDK and CDR2 SYGVNS. Trimming stripped 2 bases from V and 11 bases from J, with 12 bases between. This CDR3 contains 12 residues.

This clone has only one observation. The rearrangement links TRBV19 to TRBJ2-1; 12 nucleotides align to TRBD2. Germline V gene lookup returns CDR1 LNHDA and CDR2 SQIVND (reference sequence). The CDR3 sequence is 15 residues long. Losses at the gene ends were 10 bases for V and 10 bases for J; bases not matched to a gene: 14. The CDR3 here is CATLPRASGRGEQFF. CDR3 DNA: TGTGCCACCCTCCCCCGTGCTAGCGGGAGGGGGGAGCAGTTCTTC.

CDR3 coding DNA: TGTGCCAGCAGCCTATTACAGGGGGCGCGGGGCTACACCTTC. It encodes CASSLLQGARGYTF. This chain uses TRBV3-1 (or the pseudogene TRBV3-2) with TRBJ1-2; the match to TRBD1 covers 9 bases. The V gene end was trimmed by 4 bases and the J gene end by 8 bases; junction bases not matched to a gene: 8. Per the germline V gene, CDR1 is LGHDT and CDR2 is YNNKEL (reference sequence). The CDR3 loop spans 14 amino acids.

The CDR3 protein is CASGAHWAGLIGNTIYF. CDR3 coding DNA: TGTGCCAGTGGGGCTCACTGGGCAGGATTGATTGGAAACACCATATATTTT. This rearrangement joins TRBV19 to TRBJ1-3; weak D call: TRBD1 (5 bases). The germline V gene has CDR1 LNHDA and CDR2 SQIVND (reference sequence). CDR3 length: 17 amino acids. With 8 bases removed from V and 3 bases from J, the gap between germline ends came to 23 bases. The complete variable domain, with remaining parts taken from reference TRBV19 and TRBJ1-3, reads DGGITQSPKYLFRKEGQNVTLSCEQNLNHDAMYWYRQDPGQGLRLIYYSQIVNDFQKGDIAEGYSVSREKKESFPLTVTSAQKNPTAFYLCASGAHWAGLIGNTIYFGEGSWLTVV.